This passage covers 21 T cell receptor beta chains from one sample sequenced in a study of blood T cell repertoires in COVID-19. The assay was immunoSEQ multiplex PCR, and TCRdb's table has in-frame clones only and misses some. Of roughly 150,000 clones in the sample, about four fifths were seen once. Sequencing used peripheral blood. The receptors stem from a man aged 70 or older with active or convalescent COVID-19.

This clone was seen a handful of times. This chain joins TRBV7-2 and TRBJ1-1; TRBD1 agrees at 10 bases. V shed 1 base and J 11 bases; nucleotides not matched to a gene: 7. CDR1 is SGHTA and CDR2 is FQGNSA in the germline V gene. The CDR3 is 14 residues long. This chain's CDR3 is CASSLGTGGREAFF. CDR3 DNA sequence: TGTGCCAGCAGCTTAGGGACAGGGGGGAGAGAGGCTTTCTTT.

This CDR3 reads CATADSYSNQPQHF. The CDR3 nucleotides are TGTGCCACGGCTGACAGTTATAGCAATCAGCCCCAGCATTTT. This rearrangement joins TRBV27 to TRBJ1-5, with D possibly matching TRBD1 (5 bases). The length of the CDR3 is 14 residues. The germline gives CDR1 MNHEY, CDR2 SMNVEV (reference sequence). Trimming removed 10 bases from V and 0 bases from J, with 13 bases in between.

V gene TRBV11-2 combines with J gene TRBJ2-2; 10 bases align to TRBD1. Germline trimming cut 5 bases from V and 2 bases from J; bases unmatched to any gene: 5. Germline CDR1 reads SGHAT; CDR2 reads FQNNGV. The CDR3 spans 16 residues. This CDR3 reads CASSIGTGVNTGELFF. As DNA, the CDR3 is TGTGCCAGCAGCATCGGGACAGGGGTTAACACCGGGGAGCTGTTTTTT.

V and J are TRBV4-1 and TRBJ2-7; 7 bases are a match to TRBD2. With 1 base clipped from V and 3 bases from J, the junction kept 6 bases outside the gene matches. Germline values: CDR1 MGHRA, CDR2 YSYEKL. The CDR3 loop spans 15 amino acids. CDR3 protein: CASSQALAADYEQYF. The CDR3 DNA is TGCGCCAGCAGCCAAGCCCTAGCGGCCGACTACGAGCAGTACTTC.

The CDR3 sequence: CASSISRLASDEQFF. The CDR3 bases are TGTGCCAGTAGTATTTCGAGACTAGCTAGTGATGAGCAGTTCTTC. The chain employs TRBV19 and TRBJ2-1; TRBD2 agrees at 7 bases. Germline CDR1 is LNHDA and CDR2 is SQIVND (reference sequence). V gave up 3 bases and J gave up 8 bases; unmatched junction bases: 10. There are 15 residues in the CDR3.

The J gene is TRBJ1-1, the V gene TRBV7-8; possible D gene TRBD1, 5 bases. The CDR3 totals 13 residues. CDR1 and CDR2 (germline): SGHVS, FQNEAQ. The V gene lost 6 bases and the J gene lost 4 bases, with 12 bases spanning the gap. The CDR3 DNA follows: TGTGCCAGCAGTCCATACGGGGGCACTGAAGCTTTCTTT. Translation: CASSPYGGTEAFF.

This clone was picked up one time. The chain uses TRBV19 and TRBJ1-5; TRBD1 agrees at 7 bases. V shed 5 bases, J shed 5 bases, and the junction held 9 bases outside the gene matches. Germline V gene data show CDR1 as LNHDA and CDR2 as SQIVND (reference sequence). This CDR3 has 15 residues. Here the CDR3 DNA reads TGTGCCAGTAGTGTTCACAGGGGCGGCGATCAGCCCCAGCATTTT. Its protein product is CASSVHRGGDQPQHF. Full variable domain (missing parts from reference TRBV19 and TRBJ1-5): DGGITQSPKYLFRKEGQNVTLSCEQNLNHDAMYWYRQDPGQGLRLIYYSQIVNDFQKGDIAEGYSVSREKKESFPLTVTSAQKNPTAFYLCASSVHRGGDQPQHFGDGTRLSIL.

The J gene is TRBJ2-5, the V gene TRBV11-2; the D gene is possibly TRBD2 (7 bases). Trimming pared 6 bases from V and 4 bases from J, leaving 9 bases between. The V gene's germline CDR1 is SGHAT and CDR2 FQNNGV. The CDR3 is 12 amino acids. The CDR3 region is CASRGGAETQYF. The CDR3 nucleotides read TGTGCCAGCAGGGGGGGGGCAGAGACCCAGTACTTC. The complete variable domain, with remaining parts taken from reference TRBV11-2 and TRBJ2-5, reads EAGVAQSPRYKIIEKRQSVAFWCNPISGHATLYWYQQILGQGPKLLIQFQNNGVVDDSQLPKDRFSAERLKGVDSTLKIQPAKLEDSAVYLCASRGGAETQYFGPGTRLLVL.

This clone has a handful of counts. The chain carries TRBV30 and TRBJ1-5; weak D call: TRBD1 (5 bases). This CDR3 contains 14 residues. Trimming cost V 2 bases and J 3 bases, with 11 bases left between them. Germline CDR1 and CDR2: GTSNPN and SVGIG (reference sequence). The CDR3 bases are TGTGCCTGGAGTAGGGGAGGGACCAATCAGCCCCAGCATTTT. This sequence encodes CAWSRGGTNQPQHF.

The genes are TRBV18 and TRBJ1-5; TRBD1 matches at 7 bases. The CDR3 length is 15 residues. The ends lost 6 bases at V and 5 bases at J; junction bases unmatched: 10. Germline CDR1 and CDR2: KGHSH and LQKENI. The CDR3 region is CASSLGDSDDQPQHF. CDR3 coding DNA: TGTGCCAGCTCCCTCGGGGACAGCGATGATCAGCCCCAGCATTTT.

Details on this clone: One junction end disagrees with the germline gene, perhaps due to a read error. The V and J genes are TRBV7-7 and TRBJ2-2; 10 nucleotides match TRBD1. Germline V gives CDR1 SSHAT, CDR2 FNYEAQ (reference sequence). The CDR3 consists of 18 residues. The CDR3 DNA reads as TGTGCTAGCAGCCGTCATGGACAGGGGGGAGGGGGCACCGGGGAGCTGTTTTTT. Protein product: CASSRHGQGGGGTGELFF.

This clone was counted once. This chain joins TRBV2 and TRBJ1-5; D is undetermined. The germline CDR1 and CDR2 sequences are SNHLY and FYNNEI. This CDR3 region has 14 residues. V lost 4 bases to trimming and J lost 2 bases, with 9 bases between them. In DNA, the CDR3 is TGTGCCAGCAGTGCGGAGGGCGGCAATCAGCCCCAGCATTTT. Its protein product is CASSAEGGNQPQHF.

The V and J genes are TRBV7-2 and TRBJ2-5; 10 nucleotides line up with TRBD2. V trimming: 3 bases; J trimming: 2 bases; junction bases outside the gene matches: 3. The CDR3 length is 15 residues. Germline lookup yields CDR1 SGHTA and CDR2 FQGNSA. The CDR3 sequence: CASSFGLAEQETQYF. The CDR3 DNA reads TGTGCCAGCAGCTTCGGACTAGCGGAACAAGAGACCCAGTACTTC.

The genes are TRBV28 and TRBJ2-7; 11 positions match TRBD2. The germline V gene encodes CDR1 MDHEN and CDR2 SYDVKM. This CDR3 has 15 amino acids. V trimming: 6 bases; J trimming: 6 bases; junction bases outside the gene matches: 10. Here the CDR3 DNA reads TGTGCCAGCAGCTTACTAGCGGGAGCCCTCCGCGAGCAGTACTTC. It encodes CASSLLAGALREQYF.

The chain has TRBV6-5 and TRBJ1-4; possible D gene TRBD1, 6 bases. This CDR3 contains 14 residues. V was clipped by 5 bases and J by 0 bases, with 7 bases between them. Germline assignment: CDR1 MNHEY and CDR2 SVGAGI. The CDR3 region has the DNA TGTGCCAGCAGTAGGACAGCAACTAATGAAAAACTGTTTTTT. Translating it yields CASSRTATNEKLFF.

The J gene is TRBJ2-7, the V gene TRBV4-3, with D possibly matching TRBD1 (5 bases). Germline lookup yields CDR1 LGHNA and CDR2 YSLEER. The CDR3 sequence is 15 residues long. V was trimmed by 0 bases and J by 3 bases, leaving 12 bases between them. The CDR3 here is CASSQDTQVYYEQYF. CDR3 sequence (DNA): TGCGCCAGCAGCCAAGACACACAGGTATACTACGAGCAGTACTTC.

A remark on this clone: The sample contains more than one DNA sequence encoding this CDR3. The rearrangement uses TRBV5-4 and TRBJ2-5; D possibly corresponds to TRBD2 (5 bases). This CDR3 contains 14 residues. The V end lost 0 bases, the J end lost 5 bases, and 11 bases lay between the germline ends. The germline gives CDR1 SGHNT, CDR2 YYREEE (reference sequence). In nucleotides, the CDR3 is TGTGCCAGCAGCTTGGCCGGGGTCGGGGAGACCCAGTACTTC. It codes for CASSLAGVGETQYF.

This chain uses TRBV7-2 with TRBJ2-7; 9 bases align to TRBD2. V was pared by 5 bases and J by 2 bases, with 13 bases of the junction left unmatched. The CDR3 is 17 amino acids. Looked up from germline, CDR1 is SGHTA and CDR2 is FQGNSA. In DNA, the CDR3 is TGTGCCAGCAGCCCGCTCTTTGGTGCGGGAGGGCCCTACGAGCAGTACTTC. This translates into CASSPLFGAGGPYEQYF.

In DNA form, the CDR3 reads TGTGCCAGCAGTCCCCCGGACAGGGGGCTTAATTCACCCCTCCACTTT. Amino acid sequence: CASSPPDRGLNSPLHF. The V gene is TRBV28, the J gene TRBJ1-6; 11 nucleotides align to TRBD1. The CDR3 sequence is 16 residues long. V was clipped by 5 bases and J by 6 bases; unmatched bases: 6. CDR1 MDHEN and CDR2 SYDVKM come from the germline V gene.

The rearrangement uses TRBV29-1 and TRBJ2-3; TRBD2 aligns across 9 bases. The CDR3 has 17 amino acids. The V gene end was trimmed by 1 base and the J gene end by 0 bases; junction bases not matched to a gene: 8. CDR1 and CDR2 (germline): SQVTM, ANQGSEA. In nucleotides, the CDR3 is TGCAGCGTTGAAGCTAAAGGGACTAGCCCTAGCACAGATACGCAGTATTTT. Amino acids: CSVEAKGTSPSTDTQYF.

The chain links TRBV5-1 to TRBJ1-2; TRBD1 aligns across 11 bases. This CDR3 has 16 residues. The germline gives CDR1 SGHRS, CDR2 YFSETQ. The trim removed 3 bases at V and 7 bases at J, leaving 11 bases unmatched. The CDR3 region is CASSWSVGTGGIGYTF. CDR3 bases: TGCGCCAGCAGCTGGTCAGTGGGGACAGGGGGTATTGGCTACACCTTC.